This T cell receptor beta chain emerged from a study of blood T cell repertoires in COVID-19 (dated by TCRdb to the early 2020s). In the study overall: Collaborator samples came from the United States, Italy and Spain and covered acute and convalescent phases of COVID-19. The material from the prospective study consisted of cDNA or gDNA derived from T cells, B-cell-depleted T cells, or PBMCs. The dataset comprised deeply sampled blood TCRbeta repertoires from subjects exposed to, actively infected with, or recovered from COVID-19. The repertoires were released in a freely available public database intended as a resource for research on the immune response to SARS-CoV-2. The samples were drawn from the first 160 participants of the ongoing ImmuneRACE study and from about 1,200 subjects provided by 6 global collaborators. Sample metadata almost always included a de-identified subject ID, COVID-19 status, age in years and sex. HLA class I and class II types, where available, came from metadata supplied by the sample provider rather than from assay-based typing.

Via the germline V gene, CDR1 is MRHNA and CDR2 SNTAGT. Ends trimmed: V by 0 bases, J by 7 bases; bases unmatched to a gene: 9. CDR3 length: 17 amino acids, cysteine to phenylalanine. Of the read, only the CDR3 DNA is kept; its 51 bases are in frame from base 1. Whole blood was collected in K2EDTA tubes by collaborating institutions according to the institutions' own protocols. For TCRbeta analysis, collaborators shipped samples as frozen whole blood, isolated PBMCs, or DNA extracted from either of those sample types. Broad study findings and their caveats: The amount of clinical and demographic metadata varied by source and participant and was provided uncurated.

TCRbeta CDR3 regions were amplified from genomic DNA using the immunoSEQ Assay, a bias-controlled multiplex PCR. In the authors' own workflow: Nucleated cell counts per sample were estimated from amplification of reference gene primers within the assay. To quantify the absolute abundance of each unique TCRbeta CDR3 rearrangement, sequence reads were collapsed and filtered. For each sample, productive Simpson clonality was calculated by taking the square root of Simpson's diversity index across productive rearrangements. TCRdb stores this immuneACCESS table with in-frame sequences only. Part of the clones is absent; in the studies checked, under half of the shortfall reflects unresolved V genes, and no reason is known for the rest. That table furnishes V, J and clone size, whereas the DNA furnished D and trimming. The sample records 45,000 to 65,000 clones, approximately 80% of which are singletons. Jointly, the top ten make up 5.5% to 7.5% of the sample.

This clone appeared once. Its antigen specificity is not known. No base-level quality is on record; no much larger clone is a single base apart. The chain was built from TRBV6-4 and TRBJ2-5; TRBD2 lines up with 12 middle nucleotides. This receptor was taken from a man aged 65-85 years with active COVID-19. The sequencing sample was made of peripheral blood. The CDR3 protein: CASSDSASGGAGLTQYF. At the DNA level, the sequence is TGTGCCAGCAGTGACTCGGCTAGCGGGGGGGCTGGACTGACCCAGTACTTC.